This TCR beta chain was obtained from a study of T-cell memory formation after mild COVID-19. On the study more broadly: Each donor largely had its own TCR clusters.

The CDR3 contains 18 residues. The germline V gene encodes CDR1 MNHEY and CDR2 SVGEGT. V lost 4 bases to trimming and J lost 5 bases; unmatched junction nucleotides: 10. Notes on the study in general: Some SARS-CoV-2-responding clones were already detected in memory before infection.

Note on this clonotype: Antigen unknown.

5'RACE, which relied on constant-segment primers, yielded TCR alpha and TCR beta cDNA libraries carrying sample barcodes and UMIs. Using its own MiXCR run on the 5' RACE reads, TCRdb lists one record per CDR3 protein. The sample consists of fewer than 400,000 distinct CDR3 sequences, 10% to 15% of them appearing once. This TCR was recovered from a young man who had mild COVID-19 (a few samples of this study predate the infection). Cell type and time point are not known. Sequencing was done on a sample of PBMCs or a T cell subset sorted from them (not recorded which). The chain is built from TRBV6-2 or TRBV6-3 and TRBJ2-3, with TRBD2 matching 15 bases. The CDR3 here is CASSSHGLAGGLQDTQYF. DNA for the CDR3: TGTGCCAGCAGTTCCCACGGACTAGCGGGGGGGTTGCAAGATACGCAGTATTTT.